This is a list of T cell receptor beta chains from one sample in a study of blood T cell repertoires in COVID-19. Assay used: immunoSEQ multiplex PCR; TCRdb lists only in-frame clones, some missing. The data contain 150,000 to 200,000 clones, about 81% of them singletons. The sample consisted of peripheral blood. These receptor sequences come from a woman aged 80 or older with acute or convalescent COVID-19. CDR3s include the opening cysteine and the closing phenylalanine or tryptophan. Each record gives: V gene, J gene, CDR3 protein.

TRBV20-1	TRBJ2-3	CSASLFTQYF
TRBV5-1	TRBJ2-3	CASTDGGRRTDTQYF
TRBV21-1	TRBJ1-2	CASSKAGQPENYGYTF
TRBV19	TRBJ1-6	CASSTAGGRSPLHF
TRBV7-2	TRBJ2-1	CASSFTELLGHEQFF
TRBV15	TRBJ1-1	CATSRDLREGNTEAFF
TRBV25-1	TRBJ2-1	CASSDHGRGEARGNEQFF
TRBV10-3	TRBJ2-1	CAISEDSPSEQFF
TRBV27	TRBJ2-1	CASRWESGNEQFF
TRBV7-2	TRBJ2-3	CASSLERGYTQYF
TRBV28	TRBJ2-1	CASSTTRIEQFF
TRBV12-5	TRBJ2-3	CASGIAGGPSDTQYF
TRBV29-1	TRBJ2-3	CSVVWVQGSRTDTQYF
TRBV2	TRBJ2-7	CASGRDSAAWYEQYF
TRBV28	TRBJ2-2	CASSLSGRVGAGELFF
TRBV19	TRBJ2-1	CASSSGSRYNEQFF
TRBV9	TRBJ2-2	CASSARGAGTGELFF
TRBV21-1	TRBJ2-5	CASSKEERRGKTQYF
TRBV28	TRBJ1-4	CASSPPLATNEKLFF
TRBV6-5	TRBJ1-1	CASSYEGNTEAFF
TRBV30	TRBJ1-3	CAWSWAGASGNTIYF
TRBV7-7	TRBJ2-5	CASSFSGGETQYF
TRBV19	TRBJ1-6	CASSIGRANSPLHF
TRBV14	TRBJ2-1	CASSQDFTPARSNEQFF
TRBV18	TRBJ2-7	CASSQDQNEQYF
TRBV10-1	TRBJ2-3	CASRESGTDTQYF
TRBV11-2	TRBJ1-1	CASSEEGSGTEAFF
TRBV19	TRBJ1-2	CASSTLPGGGYGYTF
TRBV2	TRBJ2-7	CASSEARLAGLKISGEQYF
TRBV2	TRBJ2-5	CASSEATQYF
TRBV27	TRBJ1-2	CASSLTSDRGIHGYTF
TRBV7-2	TRBJ1-1	CASSLDRGRGTEAFF
TRBV18	TRBJ1-2	CASSPQGNRNYGYTF
TRBV7-2	TRBJ1-5	CASKQGDLPQHF
TRBV18	TRBJ2-2	CASSTTQGTGELFF
TRBV5-1	TRBJ2-3	CASSPGTLSTDTQYF
TRBV7-6	TRBJ1-2	CASSPIGTGNYGYTF
TRBV29-1	TRBJ1-3	CSVIHNSGNTIYF
TRBV9	TRBJ1-1	CASSAPLTGEYTEAFF
TRBV6-1	TRBJ2-1	CASSEAGSGNEQFF
TRBV9	TRBJ2-7	CASSPATAMKSYEQYF
TRBV28	TRBJ1-4	CASTLIGATNEKLFF
TRBV2	TRBJ2-1	CASSAGTGSWNEQFF
TRBV28	TRBJ2-7	CASSTTGAGYEQYF
TRBV4-2	TRBJ1-3	CASSTEKPLLGSGNTIYF
TRBV28	TRBJ2-2	CASSPRTSIGTGELFF
TRBV19	TRBJ1-1	CASSIFGAFDNTEAFF
TRBV28	TRBJ2-7	CASSFLSSGRARYEQYF
TRBV25-1	TRBJ2-1	CASPPRAGVGYNEQFF
TRBV7-9	TRBJ1-2	CASSPAQGAGSYTF
TRBV19	TRBJ2-3	CASSISRTSGTDTQYF
TRBV28	TRBJ2-7	CASSPTTGFVAYEQYF
TRBV7-6	TRBJ1-6	CASSPEVGTTDYNSPLHF
TRBV18	TRBJ2-3	CASSPPGQGRTDTQYF
TRBV2	TRBJ2-3	CASSDRGSTDTQYF
TRBV5-4	TRBJ1-5	CASSYGAAADQPQHF
TRBV5-6	TRBJ2-1	CASSNQGAEQFF
TRBV28	TRBJ1-1	CASGQGWANTEAFF
TRBV28	TRBJ2-3	CASSLGRGFDTQYF
TRBV15	TRBJ2-1	CATSTRTSGGSEQFF